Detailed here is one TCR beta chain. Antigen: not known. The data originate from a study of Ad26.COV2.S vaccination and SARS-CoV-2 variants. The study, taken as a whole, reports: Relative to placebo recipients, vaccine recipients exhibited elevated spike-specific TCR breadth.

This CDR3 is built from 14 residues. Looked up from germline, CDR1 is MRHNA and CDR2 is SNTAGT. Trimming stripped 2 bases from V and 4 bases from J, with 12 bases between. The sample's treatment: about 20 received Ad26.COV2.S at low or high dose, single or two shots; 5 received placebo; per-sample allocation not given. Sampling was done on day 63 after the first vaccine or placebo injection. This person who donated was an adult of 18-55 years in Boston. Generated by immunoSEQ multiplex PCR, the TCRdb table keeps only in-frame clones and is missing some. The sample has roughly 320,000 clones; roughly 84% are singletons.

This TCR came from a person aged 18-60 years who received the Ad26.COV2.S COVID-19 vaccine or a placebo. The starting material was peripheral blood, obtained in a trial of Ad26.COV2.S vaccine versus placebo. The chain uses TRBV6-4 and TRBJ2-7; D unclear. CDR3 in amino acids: CASSDPTRIYEQYF. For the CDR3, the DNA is TGTGCCAGCAGTGACCCTACGAGGATTTACGAGCAGTACTTC.